This paragraph covers one T cell receptor beta chain sequence. The antigen remains undetermined. The sample belongs to a study of CD8 T cell repertoires and HIV-1 epitope variants. For the study at large: T cells were stimulated with Twenty-five Gag and Nef peptides separately. Controls were a CMV, EBV and flu peptide pool, Ebola AY9 negative control, and no-peptide well. A 10-day culture received IL-2, IL-7 and IL-15 on days 3 and 7. Study results and limitations: Nef KF9 drew about five clonotypes and HW9 one, without TAALDMSHF responses.

The CDR3 has 16 residues. Germline values: CDR1 SGDLS, CDR2 YYNGEE. The J segment lost 6 bases and the V segment lost 0 bases, leaving 10 bases of the junction unmatched. Data came from immunoSEQ multiplex PCR; TCRdb stores just in-frame clones and leaves some out. The table includes roughly 4,900 clones, around 66% detected once. The sequenced sample consisted of cultured CD8+ T cells derived from PBMCs. This chain connects TRBV9 to TRBJ1-2; 8 nucleotides match TRBD1. This clonotype was obtained from a male donor with HIV. CDR3 sequence reads: CASSVELWAGGDGYTF. The CDR3 coding sequence is TGTGCCAGCAGCGTAGAGCTTTGGGCAGGGGGCGATGGCTACACCTTC.